These T cell receptor beta chains were read from a single sample in a study of blood T cell repertoires in COVID-19. Profiled with immunoSEQ multiplex PCR; TCRdb holds only in-frame clones, not every one. This table has approximately 35,000 clones, approximately 80% appearing once. Sequenced: peripheral blood. The receptors were gathered from an older man with acute or convalescent COVID-19. Both conserved end residues are part of each CDR3. The order of the fields is D gene, V gene, clone size, J gene, CDR3 DNA, CDR3 protein. The D gene is left open where the match is weak. Clone size is given for some rows only: seen once, a few or many times, or a class if the clone is expanded.

TRBD1,TRBV4-1,.,TRBJ1-3,TGCGCCAGCAGCCAAATTTCCGGACAGGGGGTTTTTGGAAACACCATATATTTT,CASSQISGQGVFGNTIYF
TRBD2,TRBV18,.,TRBJ2-1,TGTGCCAGCTCACCCGCACCTCGAAGGGGACTAGCGGGGGGGCTCTACAATGAGCAGTTCTTC,CASSPAPRRGLAGGLYNEQFF
TRBD2,TRBV4-1,.,TRBJ2-4,TGCGCCAGCAGCCAAGTCCCTCCCGGGACTAGCGGGAGAACCGAAAACATTCAGTACTTC,CASSQVPPGTSGRTENIQYF
TRBD2,TRBV2,.,TRBJ2-7,TGTGCCAACAGAGGGGGGACTAGCGGGAGGTCCTACGAGCAGTACTTC,CANRGGTSGRSYEQYF
.,TRBV4-2,.,TRBJ2-6,TGTGCCAGCAGCCCCATCACAGGCTTCTCTGGGGCCAACGTCCTGACTTTC,CASSPITGFSGANVLTF
TRBD1,TRBV30,.,TRBJ1-2,TGTGCCTGGAGTGTACAGGGGTACTATGGCTACACCTTC,CAWSVQGYYGYTF
TRBD1,TRBV5-6,once,TRBJ2-2,TGTGCCAGCAGCTACAGGGGGCTAAGGACCGGGGAGCTGTTTTTT,CASSYRGLRTGELFF
.,TRBV10-3,few,TRBJ1-6,TGTGCCATCAGTGATCCCACAGGAGGGACTTCACCCCTCCACTTT,CAISDPTGGTSPLHF
TRBD1,TRBV5-6,few,TRBJ1-2,TGTGCCAGCAGCCGGGACAGGTCCTATGGCTACACCTTC,CASSRDRSYGYTF
TRBD1,TRBV6-5,.,TRBJ1-6,TGTGCCAGCAGCCGCGGGACAGGCCTTAATTCACCCCTCCACTTT,CASSRGTGLNSPLHF
TRBD1,TRBV16,once,TRBJ2-3,TGTGCCAGCAGCCAATGGACAGGGGGCAACACAGATACGCAGTATTTT,CASSQWTGGNTDTQYF
TRBD1,TRBV18,.,TRBJ1-4,TGTGCCAGCTCAAAACGGGACAGGGATCGGGATGAAAAACTGTTTTTT,CASSKRDRDRDEKLFF
TRBD1,TRBV15,.,TRBJ1-6,TGTGCCACCAGCAGAGATGATTTACGGGACAGGGGTTCACCCCTCCACTTT,CATSRDDLRDRGSPLHF
.,TRBV6-5,.,TRBJ2-4,TGTGCCAGCAGCCCGGGAGACGGAGCCAAAAACATTCAGTACTTC,CASSPGDGAKNIQYF
.,TRBV7-2,.,TRBJ2-7,TGTGCCAGCAGCTTAGCAACCTCTACCGGGAATTACGAGCAGTACTTC,CASSLATSTGNYEQYF
.,TRBV7-2,.,TRBJ1-2,TGTGCCAGCAGCTTAGCCGGAGACTATGGCTACACCTTC,CASSLAGDYGYTF
TRBD1,TRBV10-2,few,TRBJ1-2,TGCGCCAGCAGTGATCGAACAGGGGGGTCTGGTGGCTACACCTTC,CASSDRTGGSGGYTF
.,TRBV24-1,few,TRBJ2-1,TGTGCCACCAGTCGGGGGAATGAGCAGTTCTTC,CATSRGNEQFF
TRBD2,TRBV5-8,once,TRBJ2-5,TGTGCCAGCAGCTCTTCTAGCGGGAGGCCTCAAGAGACCCAGTACTTC,CASSSSSGRPQETQYF
TRBD1,TRBV5-6,.,TRBJ2-7,TGTGCCAGCAGCTTGGGAGGGGGCTGGTACGAGCAGTACTTC,CASSLGGGWYEQYF
TRBD1,TRBV7-9,.,TRBJ2-5,TGTGCCAGCAGCTTGGGGACAGGGAGCGGGCAAGAGACCCAGTACTTC,CASSLGTGSGQETQYF
.,TRBV5-5,.,TRBJ1-3,TGTGCCAGCAGCTTCACACACTCTGGAAACACCATATATTTT,CASSFTHSGNTIYF
TRBD2,TRBV5-1,few,TRBJ2-5,TGCGCCAGCAGCACTAGCGGGAGCGAAGAGACCCAGTACTTC,CASSTSGSEETQYF
TRBD1,TRBV9,.,TRBJ1-1,TGTGCCAGCAGCTCGGCGGACAGGGAGTTGATGGGGAACACTGAAGCTTTCTTT,CASSSADRELMGNTEAFF
TRBD2,TRBV11-3,.,TRBJ2-2,TGTGCCAGCAGCACGGGGGGGGCCGGGGAGCTGTTTTTT,CASSTGGAGELFF
.,TRBV19,.,TRBJ2-5,TGTGCCAGTAGTAGCGGGACTGGCTCAAGGACCCAGTACTTC,CASSSGTGSRTQYF
TRBD2,TRBV5-1,.,TRBJ2-7,TGCGCCAGCAGCTGGACTAGCGGGAGCTCCTACGAGCAGTACTTC,CASSWTSGSSYEQYF
.,TRBV7-2,.,TRBJ2-3,TGTGCCAGCAGCTTAGGACCTCCCGGGTCCACAGATACGCAGTATTTT,CASSLGPPGSTDTQYF
.,TRBV7-8,.,TRBJ1-3,TGTGCCAGCAGCTTAGAGGCGGGGCCAGGAAACACCATATATTTT,CASSLEAGPGNTIYF
TRBD1,TRBV7-2,.,TRBJ1-2,TGTGCCAGCAGCTTAGGCACAGGGGGCGGGCATGTTGTCTACACCTTC,CASSLGTGGGHVVYTF
.,TRBV5-1,.,TRBJ2-7,TGCGCCAGCAGCTTGGAAGCAGGGTCCTACGAGCAGTACTTC,CASSLEAGSYEQYF
TRBD2,TRBV28,.,TRBJ2-1,TGTGCCAGCAGTTTCCTAGCGGGGCGAATAAACAATGAGCAGTTCTTC,CASSFLAGRINNEQFF
.,TRBV9,.,TRBJ1-1,TGTGCCAGCAGCGTAGGACATGCGAACACTGAAGCTTTCTTT,CASSVGHANTEAFF
TRBD1,TRBV7-2,.,TRBJ2-1,TGTGCCAGCAGCTTAGCCGCCGGGACAGGGTCCTACAATGAGCAGTTCTTC,CASSLAAGTGSYNEQFF
.,TRBV18,.,TRBJ1-2,TGTGCCAGCTCTGCTCTCGACAGGTCCTATGGCTACACCTTC,CASSALDRSYGYTF
TRBD2,TRBV29-1,.,TRBJ2-1,TGCAGCGTTGCGACGACTAGCGGGGGGCGGAATGAGCAGTTCTTC,CSVATTSGGRNEQFF
.,TRBV11-2,.,TRBJ2-7,TGTGCCAGCAGCTTCAGGGTATTAGGCCACGAGCAGTACTTC,CASSFRVLGHEQYF
.,TRBV9,.,TRBJ2-5,TGTGCCAGCAGCGTAGCTCCGACAGAAGAGACCCAGTACTTC,CASSVAPTEETQYF
.,TRBV15,.,TRBJ2-5,TGTGCCACCAGCAGAGGGGCAGGGAGGCAAGAGACCCAGTACTTC,CATSRGAGRQETQYF
.,TRBV5-1,.,TRBJ2-3,TGCGCCAGCAGCTTGGACAGGAGCACAGATACGCAGTATTTT,CASSLDRSTDTQYF
TRBD2,TRBV13,.,TRBJ2-3,TGTGCCAGCAGCTTAGCGGGGGGAACCACAGATACGCAGTATTTT,CASSLAGGTTDTQYF
.,TRBV19,few,TRBJ2-7,TGTGCCAGTAGTATACGACAGGACTCCTACGAGCAGTACTTC,CASSIRQDSYEQYF
.,TRBV4-3,.,TRBJ1-3,TGCGCCAGCAGCCAAGACTTTGGCAAGTACTCTGGAAACACCATATATTTT,CASSQDFGKYSGNTIYF
TRBD1,TRBV9,.,TRBJ1-5,TGTGCCAGCAGCGTAGGACAGGGGGAACATCAGCCCCAGCATTTT,CASSVGQGEHQPQHF
TRBD2,TRBV20-1,.,TRBJ2-1,TGCAGTGTCACACTAGCGGATGAGCAGTTCTTC,CSVTLADEQFF
.,TRBV19,.,TRBJ2-5,TGTGCCAGTAGTATAGAACGGACCCTAGCCGGAGAGACCCAGTACTTC,CASSIERTLAGETQYF
.,TRBV18,few,TRBJ1-6,TGTGCCAGCTCACGACTAGAGCATCGGCAGAGAAGAGATAATTCACCCCTCCACTTT,CASSRLEHRQRRDNSPLHF
.,TRBV27,.,TRBJ1-1,TGTGCCAGCAGTTTCCGACTGACAGTTATGAACACTGAAGCTTTCTTT,CASSFRLTVMNTEAFF
TRBD1,TRBV18,once,TRBJ2-7,TGTGCCAGCTCATCCGGGACAGGGTTCCACGAGCAGTACTTC,CASSSGTGFHEQYF
.,TRBV12-3/TRBV12-4,.,TRBJ1-1,TGTGCCAGCAGTTTGTTTTCCGGGGCTGAAGCTTTCTTT,CASSLFSGAEAFF
TRBD1,TRBV2,few,TRBJ1-2,TGTGCCAGCAGCAAACTCAGGAGGGACAGAGGAAGGAGTGGCTACACCTTC,CASSKLRRDRGRSGYTF
.,TRBV6-1,.,TRBJ2-1,TGTGCCAGCAGTGAAGATTCAGGCTCCTACAATGAGCAGTTCTTC,CASSEDSGSYNEQFF
TRBD2,TRBV5-1,.,TRBJ2-2,TGCGCCAGCAGACCGGGGACTAGCGGGGCCCGGTACACCGGGGAGCTGTTTTTT,CASRPGTSGARYTGELFF
TRBD2,TRBV5-3,.,TRBJ2-5,TGTGCCAGAAGACAGGGACTAGCCGCCCCCGAGACCCAGTACTTC,CARRQGLAAPETQYF
.,TRBV30,.,TRBJ2-3,TGTGCCTGGAGTGTTAAGGCGGGAACAGATACGCAGTATTTT,CAWSVKAGTDTQYF
TRBD2,TRBV28,.,TRBJ2-6,TGTGCCAGCAGTTTTCGGGGGGCTGGGGCCAACGTCCTGACTTTC,CASSFRGAGANVLTF
.,TRBV6-5,.,TRBJ2-7,TGTGCCAGCAGTCCAACGGGGTACGAGCAGTACTTC,CASSPTGYEQYF
.,TRBV2,.,TRBJ1-4,TGTGCCAGCAGTGAAGCTGTTCACCCGGGTTCTAGGAAACTGTTTTTT,CASSEAVHPGSRKLFF
.,TRBV5-4,.,TRBJ2-2,TGTGCCAGCAGCTTGCCCACAGGGACCACCGGGGAGCTGTTTTTT,CASSLPTGTTGELFF
TRBD2,TRBV6-6,.,TRBJ2-7,TGTGCCAGCAACTTACGTCCTAGCGGGAGTAGCTACGAGCAGTACTTC,CASNLRPSGSSYEQYF